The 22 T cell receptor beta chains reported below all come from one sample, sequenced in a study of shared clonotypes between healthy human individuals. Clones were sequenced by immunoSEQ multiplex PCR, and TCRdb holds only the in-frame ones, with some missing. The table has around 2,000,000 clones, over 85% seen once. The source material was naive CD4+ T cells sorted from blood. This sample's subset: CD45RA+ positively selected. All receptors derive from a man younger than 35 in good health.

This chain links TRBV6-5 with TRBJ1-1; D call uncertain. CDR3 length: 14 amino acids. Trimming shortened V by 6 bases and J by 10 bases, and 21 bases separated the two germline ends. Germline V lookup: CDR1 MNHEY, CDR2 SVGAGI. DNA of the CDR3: TGTGCCAGCAGCCTAATTGGCCGGAGGAGCGGAGCTTTCTTT. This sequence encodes CASSLIGRRSGAFF.

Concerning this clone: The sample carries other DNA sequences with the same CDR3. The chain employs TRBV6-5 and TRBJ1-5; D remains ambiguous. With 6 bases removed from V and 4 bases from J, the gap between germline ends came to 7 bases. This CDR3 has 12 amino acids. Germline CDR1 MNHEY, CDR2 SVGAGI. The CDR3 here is CASRAGNQPQHF. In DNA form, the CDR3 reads TGTGCCAGCAGGGCCGGTAATCAGCCCCAGCATTTT.

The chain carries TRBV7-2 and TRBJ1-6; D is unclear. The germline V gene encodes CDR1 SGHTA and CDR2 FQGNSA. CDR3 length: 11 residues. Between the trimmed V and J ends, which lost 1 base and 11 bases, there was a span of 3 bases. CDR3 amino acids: CASSLDTPLHF. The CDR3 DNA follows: TGTGCCAGCAGCTTAGACACACCCCTCCACTTT.

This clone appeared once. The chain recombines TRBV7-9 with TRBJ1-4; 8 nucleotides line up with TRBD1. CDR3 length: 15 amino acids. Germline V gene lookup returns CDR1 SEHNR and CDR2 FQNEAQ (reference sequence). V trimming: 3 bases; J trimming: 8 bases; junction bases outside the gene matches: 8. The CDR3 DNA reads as TGTGCCAGCAGCTTCCGGACAGGGCAAGGGGAAAAACTGTTTTTT. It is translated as CASSFRTGQGEKLFF.

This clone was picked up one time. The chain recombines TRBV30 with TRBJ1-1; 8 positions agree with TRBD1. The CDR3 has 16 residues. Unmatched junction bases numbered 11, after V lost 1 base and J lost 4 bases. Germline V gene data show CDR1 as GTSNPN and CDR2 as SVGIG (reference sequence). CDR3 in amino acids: CAWSDAGGNRGTEAFF. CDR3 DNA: TGTGCCTGGAGTGATGCAGGGGGCAATCGAGGCACTGAAGCTTTCTTT.

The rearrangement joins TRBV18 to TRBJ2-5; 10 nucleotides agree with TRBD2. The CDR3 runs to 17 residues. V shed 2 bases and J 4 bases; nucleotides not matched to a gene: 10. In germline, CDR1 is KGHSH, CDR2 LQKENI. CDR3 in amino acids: CASSPIPASGGGETQYF. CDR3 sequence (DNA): TGTGCCAGCTCACCAATTCCGGCTAGCGGGGGTGGAGAGACCCAGTACTTC.

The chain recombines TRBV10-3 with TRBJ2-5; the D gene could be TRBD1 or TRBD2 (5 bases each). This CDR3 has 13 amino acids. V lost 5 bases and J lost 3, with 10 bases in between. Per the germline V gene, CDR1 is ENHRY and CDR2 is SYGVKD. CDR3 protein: CAISMGPKETQYF. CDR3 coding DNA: TGTGCCATCAGTATGGGACCTAAAGAGACCCAGTACTTC.

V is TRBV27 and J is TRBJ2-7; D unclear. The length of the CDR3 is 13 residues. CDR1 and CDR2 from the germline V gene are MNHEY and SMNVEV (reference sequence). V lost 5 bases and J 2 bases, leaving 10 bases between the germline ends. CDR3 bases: TGTGCCAGCAGTCCCCGACCGACCTACGAGCAGTACTTC. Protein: CASSPRPTYEQYF.

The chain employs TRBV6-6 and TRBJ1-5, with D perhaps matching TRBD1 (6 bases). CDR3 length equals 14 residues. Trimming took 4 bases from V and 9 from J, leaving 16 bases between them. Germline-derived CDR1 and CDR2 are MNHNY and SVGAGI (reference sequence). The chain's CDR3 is CASSSPGEGAPQHF. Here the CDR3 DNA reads TGTGCCAGCAGTTCTCCAGGGGAAGGTGCGCCCCAGCATTTT.

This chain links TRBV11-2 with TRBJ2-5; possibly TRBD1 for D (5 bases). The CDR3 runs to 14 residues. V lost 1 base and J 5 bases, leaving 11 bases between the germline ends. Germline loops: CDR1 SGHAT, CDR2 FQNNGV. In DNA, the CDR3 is TGTGCCAGCAGCTTAGTTGCAGGGATGGAGACCCAGTACTTC. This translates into CASSLVAGMETQYF.

CDR3 nucleotides: TGTGCCAGCAGTGAAGCGGGGGGGCGTTCATCATACAATGAGCAGTTCTTC. Translated, it gives CASSEAGGRSSYNEQFF. V usage is TRBV6-1 and J usage is TRBJ2-1; maybe TRBD2 (7 bases). The germline gives CDR1 MNHNS, CDR2 SASEGT. The V end lost 0 bases, the J end lost 4 bases, and 16 bases lay between the germline ends. The CDR3 spans 17 residues.

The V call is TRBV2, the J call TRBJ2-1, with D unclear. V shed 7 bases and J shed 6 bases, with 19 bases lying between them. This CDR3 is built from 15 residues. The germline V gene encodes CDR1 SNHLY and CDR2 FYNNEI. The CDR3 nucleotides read TGTGCCAGCACCGAAATAGTATGGGGAAGCAATGAGCAGTTCTTC. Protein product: CASTEIVWGSNEQFF.

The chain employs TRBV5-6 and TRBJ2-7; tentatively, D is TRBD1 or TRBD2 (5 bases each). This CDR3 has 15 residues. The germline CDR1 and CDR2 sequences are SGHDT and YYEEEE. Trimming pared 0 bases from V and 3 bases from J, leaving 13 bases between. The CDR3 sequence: CASSLAGSGLYEQYF. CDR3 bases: TGTGCCAGCAGCTTGGCGGGATCAGGGCTCTACGAGCAGTACTTC.

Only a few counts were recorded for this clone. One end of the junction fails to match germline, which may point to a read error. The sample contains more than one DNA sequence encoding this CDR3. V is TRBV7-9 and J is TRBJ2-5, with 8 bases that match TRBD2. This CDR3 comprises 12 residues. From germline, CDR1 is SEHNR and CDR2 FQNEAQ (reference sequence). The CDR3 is CASSLAGETQYF. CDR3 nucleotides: TGTGCCAGCAGCCTAGCGGGAGAGACCCAGTACTTC.

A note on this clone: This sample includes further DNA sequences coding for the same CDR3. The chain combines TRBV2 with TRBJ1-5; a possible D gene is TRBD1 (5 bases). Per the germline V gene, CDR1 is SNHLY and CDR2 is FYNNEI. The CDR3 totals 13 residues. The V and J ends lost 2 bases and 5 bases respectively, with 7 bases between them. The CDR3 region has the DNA TGTGCCAGCAGTGAACAGGGTTATCAGCCCCAGCATTTT. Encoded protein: CASSEQGYQPQHF. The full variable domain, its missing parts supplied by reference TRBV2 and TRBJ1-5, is EPEVTQTPSHQVTQMGQEVILRCVPISNHLYFYWYRQILGQKVEFLVSFYNNEISEKSEIFDDQFSVERPDGSNFTLKIRSTKLEDSAMYFCASSEQGYQPQHFGDGTRLSIL.

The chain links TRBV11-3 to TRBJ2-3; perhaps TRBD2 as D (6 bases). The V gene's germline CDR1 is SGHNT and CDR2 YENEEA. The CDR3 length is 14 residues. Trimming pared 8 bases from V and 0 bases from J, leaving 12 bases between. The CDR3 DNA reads TGTGCCAGCGCCCGGGGGAGGAGCACAGATACGCAGTATTTT. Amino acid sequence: CASARGRSTDTQYF.

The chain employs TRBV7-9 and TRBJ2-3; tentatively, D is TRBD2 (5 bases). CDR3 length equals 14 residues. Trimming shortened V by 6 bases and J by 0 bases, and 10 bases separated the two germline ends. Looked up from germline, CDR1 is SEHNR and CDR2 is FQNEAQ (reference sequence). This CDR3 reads CASSPGSSTDTQYF. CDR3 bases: TGTGCCAGCAGTCCGGGGAGCAGCACAGATACGCAGTATTTT.

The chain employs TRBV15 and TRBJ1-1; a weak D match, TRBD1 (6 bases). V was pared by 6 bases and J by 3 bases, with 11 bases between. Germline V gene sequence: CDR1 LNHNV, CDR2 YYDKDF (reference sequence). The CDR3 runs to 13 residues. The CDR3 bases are TGTGCCACCAGGGAGGGGGGCTACACTGAAGCTTTCTTT. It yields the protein CATREGGYTEAFF.

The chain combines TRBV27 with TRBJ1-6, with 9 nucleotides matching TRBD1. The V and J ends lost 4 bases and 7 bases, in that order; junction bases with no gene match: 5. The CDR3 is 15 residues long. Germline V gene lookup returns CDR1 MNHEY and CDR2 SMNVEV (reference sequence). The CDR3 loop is CASSWDRAKNSPLHF. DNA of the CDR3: TGTGCCAGCAGTTGGGACAGGGCCAAGAATTCACCCCTCCACTTT.

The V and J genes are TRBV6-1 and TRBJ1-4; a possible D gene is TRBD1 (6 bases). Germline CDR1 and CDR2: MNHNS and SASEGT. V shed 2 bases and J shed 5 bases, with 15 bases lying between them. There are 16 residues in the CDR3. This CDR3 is CASSEWGTRENEKLFF. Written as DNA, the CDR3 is TGTGCCAGCAGTGAATGGGGGACAAGGGAAAATGAAAAACTGTTTTTT.

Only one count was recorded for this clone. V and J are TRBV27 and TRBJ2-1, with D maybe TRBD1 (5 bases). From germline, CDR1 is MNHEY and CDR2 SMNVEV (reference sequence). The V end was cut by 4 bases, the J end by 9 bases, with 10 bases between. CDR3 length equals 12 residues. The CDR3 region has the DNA TGTGCCAGCAGTTGGGGCAAGGGTGAGCAGTTCTTC. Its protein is CASSWGKGEQFF.

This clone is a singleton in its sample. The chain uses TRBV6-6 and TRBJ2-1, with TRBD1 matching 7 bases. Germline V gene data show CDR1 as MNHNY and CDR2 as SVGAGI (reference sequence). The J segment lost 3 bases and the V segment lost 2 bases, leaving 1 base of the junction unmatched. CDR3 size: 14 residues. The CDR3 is CASSYRDSYNEQFF. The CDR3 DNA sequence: TGTGCCAGCAGTTACCGGGACAGCTACAATGAGCAGTTCTTC.